The 27 T cell receptor beta chains listed next were all sequenced from one sample in a study of CD8 T cells in ankylosing spondylitis (dated by TCRdb to 2017 to 2019). Preparation of the library involved 5' RACE. Instrument on record: Illumina HiSeq 2500. The raw public data were reprocessed by TCRdb itself: fastp quality trimming at Q25, MiXCR clonotype calling, in-frame beta chains only. One record per CDR3 amino acid sequence lists the most common genes and DNA. For this sample the table gives over 700,000 distinct CDR3 sequences, of which 15% to 20% were detected only once. 19% of the sample is held by the ten biggest clonotypes. Study-level results and caveats: Blood from ankylosing spondylitis patients appeared to be characterized by a TCR beta motif made up of several highly homologous amino acid variants.

The antigens of these receptors remain unknown. Sequencing used blood, either unsorted or a sorted T cell fraction (not recorded which). The receptors derive from a male donor with ankylosing spondylitis.

The rearrangement joins TRBV20-1 to TRBJ2-5; 9 positions match TRBD1. This CDR3 comprises 15 residues. The trim removed 3 bases at V and 4 bases at J, leaving 9 bases unmatched. Germline lookup yields CDR1 DFQATT and CDR2 SNEGSKA (reference sequence). The CDR3 region has the DNA TGCAGTGCTAGTTTAATTACAGGGGGCACAGAGACCCAGTACTTC. Amino acid sequence: CSASLITGGTETQYF.

This rearrangement joins TRBV6-5 to TRBJ1-1; the D is unclear. Trimming took 2 bases from V and 5 from J, leaving 12 bases between them. CDR1 is MNHEY and CDR2 is SVGAGI in the germline V gene. This CDR3 contains 14 residues. The CDR3 spells CASSYLDGPTEAFF. As DNA, the CDR3 is TGTGCCAGCAGTTACCTAGACGGGCCTACTGAAGCTTTCTTT.

This clonotype was seen more than once but under ten times. The rearrangement uses TRBV12-3 or TRBV12-4 and TRBJ2-2; maybe TRBD1 (6 bases). The CDR3 spans 15 residues. The germline V and J ends were trimmed by 5 bases and 2 bases, with 12 bases remaining between them. The CDR3 reads CASSGTLTNTGELFF. For the CDR3, the DNA is TGTGCCAGCAGTGGGACACTCACTAACACCGGGGAGCTGTTTTTT.

This clonotype was detected a few times. The chain carries TRBV10-3 and TRBJ2-1; a weak D match, TRBD1 (5 bases). The CDR3 runs 17 residues. Between the trimmed V and J ends, which lost 6 bases and 3 bases, there was a span of 21 bases. CDR1 ENHRY and CDR2 SYGVKD come from the germline V gene. The CDR3 region is CAISPRAESSDYNEQFF. CDR3 nucleotide sequence: TGTGCCATCAGCCCCAGGGCAGAATCCTCTGACTACAATGAGCAGTTCTTC.

This chain links TRBV12-3 or TRBV12-4 with TRBJ1-1; unclear D gene. This CDR3 spans 12 amino acids. The V gene lost 6 bases and the J gene lost 7 bases, with 12 bases spanning the gap. DNA for the CDR3: TGTGCCAGCAGCTCCAGATGGTTTGAAGCTTTCTTT. Amino acid sequence: CASSSRWFEAFF.

This clonotype was counted a few times. V and J are TRBV9 and TRBJ2-3; no clear D gene. This CDR3 region has 15 residues. Germline CDR1 is SGDLS and CDR2 is YYNGEE. The ends were cut back, 5 bases at V and 0 bases at J, with 13 bases in the middle. CDR3 in DNA: TGTGCCAGCAGTTCGGCCTCCTCTAGCACAGATACGCAGTATTTT. This encodes CASSSASSSTDTQYF.

The rearrangement links TRBV7-8 to TRBJ2-1; D remains ambiguous. Germline assignment: CDR1 SGHVS and CDR2 FQNEAQ. The CDR3 consists of 16 residues. Trimming left V 3 bases short and J 0 bases short, with 12 bases between. The CDR3 sequence: CASSFQYLSSYNEQFF. DNA of the CDR3: TGTGCCAGCAGCTTTCAATACCTTAGCTCCTACAATGAGCAGTTCTTC.

This clonotype was counted many times. The V call is TRBV29-1, the J call TRBJ2-7; tentatively, D is TRBD2 (6 bases). CDR3 length: 16 residues. The ends were cut back, 0 bases at V and 3 bases at J, with 18 bases in the middle. Germline CDR1 SQVTM, CDR2 ANQGSEA. The CDR3 DNA reads TGCAGCGTTGAAGATACGTCAAGGGGACTCAACTACGAGCAGTACTTC. This encodes CSVEDTSRGLNYEQYF.

This clonotype was detected ten times or more. The gene calls are TRBV12-3 or TRBV12-4 and TRBJ2-1, with 8 nucleotides matching TRBD2. With 6 bases clipped from V and 4 bases from J, the junction kept 11 bases outside the gene matches. There are 16 residues in the CDR3. DNA of the CDR3: TGTGCCAGCAGCCGCCAGGTAGCGGGGTTGTACAATGAGCAGTTCTTC. Translating it yields CASSRQVAGLYNEQFF.

This clonotype was detected only once. The V call is TRBV4-3, the J call TRBJ2-7, with TRBD1 matching 7 bases. The CDR3 sequence is 13 residues long. The germline CDR1 and CDR2 sequences are LGHNA and YSLEER. V dropped 3 bases and J dropped 7; count of bases not matched to a gene: 6. DNA for the CDR3: TGCGCCAGCAGCCAGAGACAGGGCTTGGAGCAGTACTTC. Amino acid sequence: CASSQRQGLEQYF.

This clonotype was counted only a few times. The CDR3 loop is CSASPGTSGPGGREQYF. Here the CDR3 DNA reads TGCAGTGCTAGCCCCGGGACTAGCGGGCCTGGGGGGAGGGAGCAGTACTTC. This sequence joins TRBV20-1 and TRBJ2-7, with TRBD2 matching over 12 bases. Trimming at V came to 3 bases and at J to 7 bases, leaving 16 bases not matched to a gene. The V gene's germline CDR1 is DFQATT and CDR2 SNEGSKA (reference sequence). The length of the CDR3 is 17 residues.

The rearrangement links TRBV2 to TRBJ2-2; D may be TRBD2 (5 bases). Looked up from germline, CDR1 is SNHLY and CDR2 is FYNNEI. With 8 bases removed from V and 4 bases from J, the gap between germline ends came to 8 bases. The CDR3 sequence is 12 residues long. The CDR3: CASEGFTGELFF. The CDR3 DNA reads TGTGCCAGCGAGGGATTCACCGGGGAGCTGTTTTTT.

The rearrangement links TRBV11-2 to TRBJ2-4; 8 positions match TRBD2. V shed 5 bases and J 2 bases; nucleotides not matched to a gene: 14. This CDR3 contains 18 residues. Germline-derived CDR1 and CDR2 are SGHAT and FQNNGV. CDR3 sequence reads: CASSNPRTGGTTKNIQYF. The CDR3 nucleotides are TGTGCCAGCAGCAACCCCCGCACGGGAGGGACTACCAAAAACATTCAGTACTTC.

The V gene is TRBV7-8, the J gene TRBJ1-5; 9 bases line up with TRBD1. The CDR3 contains 15 residues. V gave up 1 base and J gave up 6 bases; unmatched junction bases: 4. In germline, CDR1 is SGHVS, CDR2 FQNEAQ. DNA of the CDR3: TGTGCCAGCAGCTTAGAACAGGGGGCGTTTCAGCCCCAGCATTTT. This encodes CASSLEQGAFQPQHF.

This chain joins TRBV4-1 and TRBJ2-1; D not certain. Trimming shortened V by 2 bases and J by 0 bases, and 8 bases separated the two germline ends. This CDR3 has 15 amino acids. Per germline, CDR1 MGHRA and CDR2 YSYEKL. CDR3 sequence: CASSQLASSYNEQFF. CDR3 nucleotide sequence: TGCGCCAGCAGCCAACTCGCGAGCTCCTACAATGAGCAGTTCTTC.

This chain joins TRBV5-1 and TRBJ2-1; TRBD1 agrees at 11 bases. The CDR3 is made up of 14 amino acids. Germline V gives CDR1 SGHRS, CDR2 YFSETQ. With V trimmed by 4 bases and J by 7 bases, 4 bases remained unmatched. CDR3 in DNA: TGCGCCAGCAGCCAGGGACAGGGGGTTAATGAGCAGTTCTTC. Its protein is CASSQGQGVNEQFF.

CDR3 bases: TGTGCCAGCAGCTTAGGTGGGACTACCGGCACAGATACGCAGTATTTT. Its translation: CASSLGGTTGTDTQYF. This chain connects TRBV13 to TRBJ2-3; 7 bases align to TRBD2. V trimming: 0 bases; J trimming: 1 base; junction bases outside the gene matches: 4. The CDR3 contains 16 residues. From germline, CDR1 is PRHDT and CDR2 FYEKMQ (reference sequence).

This chain joins TRBV6-2 or TRBV6-3 and TRBJ2-5; D ambiguous. The V gene lost 2 bases and the J gene lost 3 bases, with 7 bases spanning the gap. CDR3 length equals 13 residues. Germline V lookup: CDR1 MNHEY, CDR2 SVGEGT. The CDR3 region is CASSYPPEETQYF. The CDR3 nucleotides are TGTGCCAGCAGTTACCCCCCAGAAGAGACCCAGTACTTC.

The chain couples TRBV29-1 to TRBJ1-2, with D perhaps TRBD1 (5 bases). V shed 4 bases and J shed 8 bases, with 11 bases lying between them. The CDR3 runs to 11 residues. From germline, CDR1 is SQVTM and CDR2 ANQGSEA. In nucleotides, the CDR3 is TGCAGCGTTGTGGGGGAATGGGGCTACACCTTC. Its translation is CSVVGEWGYTF. The full variable domain, rest sourced from reference TRBV29-1 and TRBJ1-2, is SAVISQKPSRDICQRGTSLTIQCQVDSQVTMMFWYRQQPGQSLTLIATANQGSEATYESGFVIDKFPISRPNLTFSTLTVSNMSPEDSSIYLCSVVGEWGYTFGSGTRLTVV.

This clonotype was seen more than once but under ten times. The chain links TRBV4-2 to TRBJ2-3; possible D gene TRBD2, 6 bases. CDR1 LGHNA and CDR2 YNFKEQ come from the germline V gene. The CDR3 runs 20 residues. The V end lost 1 base, the J end lost 8 bases, and 31 bases lay between the germline ends. The CDR3 loop reads CASSQVGSGRDSLTAVTQYF. The CDR3 DNA reads TGTGCCAGCAGCCAAGTTGGGAGCGGCCGGGACTCACTCACGGCGGTTACGCAGTATTTT.

DNA of the CDR3: TGTGCCAGCACCACCCCCAGCAATGAGCAGTTCTTC. Its translation is CASTTPSNEQFF. The chain joins TRBV28 to TRBJ2-1; D unresolved. There are 12 residues in the CDR3. V was pared by 7 bases and J by 6 bases, with 10 bases between. The germline V gene has CDR1 MDHEN and CDR2 SYDVKM.

V and J are TRBV20-1 and TRBJ2-7; the D call may be TRBD1 or TRBD2 (6 bases each). The CDR3 is made up of 14 amino acids. V dropped 3 bases and J dropped 2 bases, with 14 bases sitting between them. The germline V gene encodes CDR1 DFQATT and CDR2 SNEGSKA (reference sequence). The CDR3 here is CSASYKGGAYEQYF. CDR3 coding DNA: TGCAGTGCTAGTTATAAGGGGGGTGCCTACGAGCAGTACTTC.

There are a few counts of this clonotype. The genes are TRBV20-1 and TRBJ2-1; TRBD1 is a possible D gene (6 bases). The CDR3 spans 11 residues. CDR1 is DFQATT, CDR2 SNEGSKA, per germline (reference sequence). In DNA, the CDR3 is TGCAGCACACAGGGTGGCAATGAGCAGTTCTTC. Encoded protein: CSTQGGNEQFF.

This chain links TRBV12-3 or TRBV12-4 with TRBJ1-2; TRBD1 matches at 8 bases. J lost 2 bases, V lost 7 bases, and 6 bases had no gene match. This CDR3 contains 14 residues. The CDR3 DNA reads as TGTGCCAGCACCCCGGCAGGGGGCAACTATGGCTACACCTTC. The encoded protein is CASTPAGGNYGYTF.

The sample holds a few counts of this clonotype. The V gene is TRBV5-1, the J gene TRBJ2-3; D remains unclear. CDR3 length: 16 residues. Per germline, CDR1 SGHRS and CDR2 YFSETQ. Trimming stripped 4 bases from V and 3 bases from J, with 18 bases between. CDR3 protein: CASSQAPLRATDTQYF. The CDR3 DNA follows: TGCGCCAGCAGCCAGGCTCCACTAAGGGCGACAGATACGCAGTATTTT.

This clonotype was observed a handful of times. The genes are TRBV5-5 and TRBJ2-7; no definite D call. CDR1 SGHKS and CDR2 YYEKEE come from the germline V gene (reference sequence). This CDR3 comprises 16 residues. V shed 3 bases and J shed 0 bases, with 16 bases lying between them. CDR3 loop: CASSSLWQVSSYEQYF. The CDR3 region has the DNA TGTGCCAGCAGCTCGCTTTGGCAGGTTAGCTCCTACGAGCAGTACTTC. Looking up the rest from reference TRBV5-5 and TRBJ2-7 gives the full variable domain: DAGVTQSPTHLIKTRGQQVTLRCSPISGHKSVSWYQQVLGQGPQFIFQYYEKEERGRGNFPDRFSARQFPNYSSELNVNALLLGDSALYLCASSSLWQVSSYEQYFGPGTRLTVT.

The V call is TRBV5-1, the J call TRBJ2-7; no reliable D call. The germline V gene encodes CDR1 SGHRS and CDR2 YFSETQ. The V and J ends lost 0 bases and 3 bases respectively, with 10 bases between them. The CDR3 extends over 14 amino acids. The CDR3 loop is CASSLEGWNYEQYF. CDR3 bases: TGCGCCAGCAGCTTGGAAGGGTGGAACTACGAGCAGTACTTC.